This TCR beta chain was recovered during a study of T cells in Graves' hyperthyroidism and ophthalmopathy. The CDR3 totals 15 residues. With V trimmed by 4 bases and J by 0 bases, 8 bases remained unmatched. Per the germline V gene, CDR1 is DFQATT and CDR2 is SNEGSKA (reference sequence). RNA transcripts gave rise to amplified TCR beta CDR3 regions. A first-round RT-PCR of the TCR CDR3 used the HTBI primer set. TCRdb re-called the multiplex PCR reads through MiXCR, storing one row per CDR3 protein. The table has approximately 330,000 distinct CDR3 sequences, roughly an eighth seen once; the top ten hold about a third.

The sequenced sample consisted of blood. The rearrangement joins TRBV20-1 to TRBJ2-7; TRBD1 matches at 8 bases. This clonotype was obtained from a woman aged 40 to 50 with Graves' ophthalmopathy. The CDR3: CSAKSGTGSSYEQYF. CDR3 DNA: TGCAGTGCTAAATCCGGGACAGGAAGCTCCTACGAGCAGTACTTC.